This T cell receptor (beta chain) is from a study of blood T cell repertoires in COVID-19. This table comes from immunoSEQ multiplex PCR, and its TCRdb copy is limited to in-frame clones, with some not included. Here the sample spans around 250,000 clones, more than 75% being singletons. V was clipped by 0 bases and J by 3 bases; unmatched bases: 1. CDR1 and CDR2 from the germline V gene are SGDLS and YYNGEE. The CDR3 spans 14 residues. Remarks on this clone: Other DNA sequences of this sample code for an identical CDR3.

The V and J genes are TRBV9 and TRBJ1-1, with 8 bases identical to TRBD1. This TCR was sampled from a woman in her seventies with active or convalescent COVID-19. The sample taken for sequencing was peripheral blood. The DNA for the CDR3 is TGTGCCAGCAGCGTAGCAGGGGGCCACACTGAAGCTTTCTTT. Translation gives CASSVAGGHTEAFF.